One and the same sample provided the 19 T cell receptor beta chains below, sequenced in a study of T cell changes during pregnancy in multiple sclerosis (dated by TCRdb to the late 2010s). Library method: the immunoSEQ multiplex PCR assay. TCRdb holds this immuneACCESS table with in-frame rearrangements only. Some clones are missing; in checked studies, unresolved V genes explain under half, and the rest has no known cause. The sample records some 38,000 clones, around 91% of which are singletons. The top ten clonotypes cover about 0.6% of the sample. The input for sequencing was CD4+ T cells from peripheral blood mononuclear cells, taken in the second trimester of pregnancy. The receptor source for this set is a female donor with multiple sclerosis, enrolled in a pregnancy study.

This chain uses TRBV9 with TRBJ1-3, with D possibly being TRBD1 (5 bases). Germline CDR1 is SGDLS and CDR2 is YYNGEE. The CDR3 extends over 15 amino acids. V lost 1 base and J lost 2, with 10 bases in between. CDR3 sequence: CASSVQGGPGNTIYF. CDR3 DNA: TGTGCCAGCAGCGTACAGGGAGGGCCTGGAAACACCATATATTTT.

This chain uses TRBV28 with TRBJ1-1, with TRBD1 matching 7 bases. This CDR3 region has 14 residues. The germline gives CDR1 MDHEN, CDR2 SYDVKM. Trimming took 1 base from V and 6 from J; bases not matched to a gene: 5. The CDR3 DNA reads TGTGCCAGCAGTTTATACATAGGGGGCGCTGAAGCTTTCTTT. Its protein is CASSLYIGGAEAFF. Together with reference TRBV28 and TRBJ1-1, the CDR3 gives the full variable domain: DVKVTQSSRYLVKRTGEKVFLECVQDMDHENMFWYRQDPGLGLRLIYFSYDVKMKEKGDIPEGYSVSREKKERFSLILESASTNQTSMYLCASSLYIGGAEAFFGQGTRLTVV.

This clone was picked up one time. This chain connects TRBV6-6 to TRBJ2-1; 13 positions match TRBD2. V was pared by 4 bases and J by 5 bases, with 5 bases of the junction left unmatched. The CDR3 covers 16 residues. Germline values: CDR1 MNHNY, CDR2 SVGAGI (reference sequence). The CDR3 sequence is CASSSAGLAGNNEQFF. The CDR3 nucleotides are TGTGCCAGCAGTTCAGCGGGACTAGCGGGAAACAATGAGCAGTTCTTC.

This clone was seen a handful of times. The rearrangement joins TRBV28 to TRBJ1-1; no reliable D call. The V gene's germline CDR1 is MDHEN and CDR2 SYDVKM. Deletions cut 4 bases from V and 0 bases from J, with 12 bases between. CDR3 size: 15 residues. This CDR3 reads CASSSPRGLNTEAFF. For the CDR3, the DNA is TGTGCCAGCAGTTCACCCCGGGGTTTGAACACTGAAGCTTTCTTT.

The genes are TRBV6-6 and TRBJ2-2; 8 nucleotides line up with TRBD1. Germline assignment: CDR1 MNHNY and CDR2 SVGAGI (reference sequence). V shed 4 bases and J 1 base; nucleotides not matched to a gene: 2. This CDR3 contains 15 residues. The CDR3, as DNA: TGTGCCAGCAGTTCCGGGACAGGGAACACCGGGGAGCTGTTTTTT. Protein: CASSSGTGNTGELFF.

This clone has a handful of counts. This sequence joins TRBV28 and TRBJ2-7, with TRBD2 matching over 10 bases. The CDR3 spans 16 residues. CDR1 and CDR2 from the germline V gene are MDHEN and SYDVKM. V trimming: 1 base; J trimming: 5 bases; junction bases outside the gene matches: 8. DNA of the CDR3: TGTGCCAGCAGTTTATCCCCTAGCGGGAGCCGGGACGAGCAGTACTTC. It codes for CASSLSPSGSRDEQYF.

This clone was seen only a few times. The V call is TRBV28, the J call TRBJ1-5; 11 nucleotides agree with TRBD1. The CDR3 is made up of 16 amino acids. From germline, CDR1 is MDHEN and CDR2 SYDVKM. Losses at the gene ends were 5 bases for V and 7 bases for J; bases not matched to a gene: 10. CDR3 nucleotide sequence: TGTGCCAGCAGTCCATCGGACAGGGGGCCACGGCAGCCCCAGCATTTT. It translates to CASSPSDRGPRQPQHF.

The chain employs TRBV2 and TRBJ1-4; TRBD1 agrees at 7 bases. V lost 2 bases and J lost 8; bases outside the gene matches: 5. Germline V gene sequence: CDR1 SNHLY, CDR2 FYNNEI. CDR3 size: 14 residues. This chain's CDR3 is CASSELTGVEKLFF. CDR3 in DNA: TGTGCCAGCAGTGAACTCACAGGGGTCGAAAAACTGTTTTTT.

This chain uses TRBV5-6 with TRBJ1-1; D may be TRBD1 (5 bases). Germline values: CDR1 SGHDT, CDR2 YYEEEE. This CDR3 comprises 14 residues. Between the trimmed V and J ends, which lost 4 bases and 3 bases, there was a span of 13 bases. The CDR3 coding sequence is TGTGCCAGCAGCCTAATTACAGGAGACACTGAAGCTTTCTTT. It is translated as CASSLITGDTEAFF. The full variable domain, its missing parts supplied by reference TRBV5-6 and TRBJ1-1, is DAGVTQSPTHLIKTRGQQVTLRCSPKSGHDTVSWYQQALGQGPQFIFQYYEEEERQRGNFPDRFSGHQFPNYSSELNVNALLLGDSALYLCASSLITGDTEAFFGQGTRLTVV.

The CDR3 protein is CASSTHDRGPGYTF. The CDR3 nucleotides read TGTGCCAGTAGTACACACGACAGGGGGCCTGGCTACACCTTC. The chain links TRBV19 to TRBJ1-2, with 10 bases that match TRBD1. This CDR3 is built from 14 residues. Looked up from germline, CDR1 is LNHDA and CDR2 is SQIVND (reference sequence). The V and J ends lost 4 bases and 7 bases, in that order; junction bases with no gene match: 6.

The rearrangement links TRBV11-3 to TRBJ2-7, with D possibly matching TRBD2 (6 bases). CDR3 length: 13 amino acids. Germline-derived CDR1 and CDR2 are SGHNT and YENEEA. Trimming removed 3 bases from V and 5 bases from J, with 11 bases in between. The DNA of the CDR3 is TGTGCCAGCAGCTTTTCGGGACTCAACGAGCAGTACTTC. This encodes CASSFSGLNEQYF.

The chain carries TRBV7-9 and TRBJ2-7; D is unresolved. The CDR3 spans 15 residues. The germline V gene has CDR1 SEHNR and CDR2 FQNEAQ (reference sequence). With 6 bases removed from V and 2 bases from J, the gap between germline ends came to 17 bases. The CDR3 sequence is CASSINAALTYEQYF. In nucleotides, the CDR3 is TGTGCCAGCAGTATCAACGCGGCCCTAACCTACGAGCAGTACTTC.

DNA for the CDR3: TGTGCCAGCTCACCAGATAGCGCGGGGGAAGAGACCCAGTACTTC. Its protein product is CASSPDSAGEETQYF. This chain connects TRBV18 to TRBJ2-5, with 7 bases fitting TRBD2. The CDR3 has 15 residues. Germline-derived CDR1 and CDR2 are KGHSH and LQKENI. V lost 2 bases to trimming and J lost 3 bases; unmatched junction nucleotides: 6.

This clone was counted a few times. V is TRBV12-5 and J is TRBJ2-1; 12 nucleotides agree with TRBD2. Per the germline V gene, CDR1 is LGHNT and CDR2 is FRNRAP. J gave up 5 bases and V 0 bases, and 14 bases lay outside the gene matches. The CDR3 consists of 20 residues. The CDR3 DNA follows: TGTGCTAGTGGTTTGGTACCCCGTTGGACTAGCGGGACGTCCCACAATGAGCAGTTCTTC. Residues: CASGLVPRWTSGTSHNEQFF. Using reference TRBV12-5 and TRBJ2-1 for the parts outside the CDR3, the full variable domain is DARVTQTPRHKVTEMGQEVTMRCQPILGHNTVFWYRQTMMQGLELLAYFRNRAPLDDSGMPKDRFSAEMPDATLATLKIQPSEPRDSAVYFCASGLVPRWTSGTSHNEQFFGPGTRLTVL.

This chain uses TRBV6-5 with TRBJ2-3; TRBD2 agrees at 7 bases. This CDR3 comprises 16 residues. V was clipped by 1 base and J by 3 bases; unmatched bases: 7. Germline CDR1 and CDR2: MNHEY and SVGAGI. For the CDR3, the DNA is TGTGCCAGCAGTTACTTGGCTAGCGGATTGACAGATACGCAGTATTTT. Protein sequence: CASSYLASGLTDTQYF.

A few counts support this clone. This chain joins TRBV27 and TRBJ1-2; unclear D gene. From germline, CDR1 is MNHEY and CDR2 SMNVEV (reference sequence). V gave up 4 bases and J gave up 4 bases, with 10 bases separating them. CDR3 size: 13 residues. The CDR3 here is CASSSVGSYGYTF. Written as DNA, the CDR3 is TGTGCCAGCAGTTCGGTGGGCAGCTATGGCTACACCTTC.

The DNA of the CDR3 is TGTGCCAGCAGCCCGCGACAGGACGGCAATCAGCCCCAGCATTTT. Protein: CASSPRQDGNQPQHF. This sequence joins TRBV28 and TRBJ1-5; perhaps TRBD1 as D (6 bases). Between the trimmed V and J ends, which lost 6 bases and 2 bases, there was a span of 14 bases. From germline, CDR1 is MDHEN and CDR2 SYDVKM. There are 15 residues in the CDR3.

This clone came up once. The rearrangement uses TRBV4-2 and TRBJ1-1; maybe TRBD1 (5 bases). The CDR3 has 14 amino acids. Trimming took 0 bases from V and 5 from J, leaving 10 bases between them. The germline CDR1 and CDR2 sequences are LGHNA and YNFKEQ. The CDR3 loop reads CASSQDGGVTEAFF. CDR3 bases: TGTGCCAGCAGCCAAGATGGGGGGGTAACTGAAGCTTTCTTT.

The rearrangement links TRBV5-6 to TRBJ2-7; 8 bases line up with TRBD2. The CDR3 runs to 16 residues. Trimming removed 4 bases from V and 0 bases from J; junction bases left unmatched: 9. Per the germline V gene, CDR1 is SGHDT and CDR2 is YYEEEE. The CDR3 region is CASSLWGLGSSYEQYF. The DNA of the CDR3 is TGTGCCAGCAGCCTCTGGGGACTAGGCAGCTCCTACGAGCAGTACTTC.